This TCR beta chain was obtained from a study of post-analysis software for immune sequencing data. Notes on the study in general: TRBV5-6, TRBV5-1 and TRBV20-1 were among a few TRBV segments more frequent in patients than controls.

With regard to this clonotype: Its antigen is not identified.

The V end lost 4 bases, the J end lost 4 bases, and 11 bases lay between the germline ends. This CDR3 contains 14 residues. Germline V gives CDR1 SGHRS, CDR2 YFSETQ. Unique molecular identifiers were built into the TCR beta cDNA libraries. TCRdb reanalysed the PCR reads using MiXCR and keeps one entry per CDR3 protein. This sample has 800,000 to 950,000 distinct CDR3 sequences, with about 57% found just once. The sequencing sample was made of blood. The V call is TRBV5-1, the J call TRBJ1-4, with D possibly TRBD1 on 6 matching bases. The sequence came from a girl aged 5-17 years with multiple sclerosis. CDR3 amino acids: CASSLGQINEKLFF. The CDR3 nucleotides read TGCGCCAGCAGCCTAGGACAGATTAATGAAAAACTGTTTTTT. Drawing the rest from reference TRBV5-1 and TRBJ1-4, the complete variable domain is KAGVTQTPRYLIKTRGQQVTLSCSPISGHRSVSWYQQTPGQGLQFLFEYFSETQRNKGNFPGRFSGRQFSNSRSEMNVSTLELGDSALYLCASSLGQINEKLFFGSGTQLSVL.